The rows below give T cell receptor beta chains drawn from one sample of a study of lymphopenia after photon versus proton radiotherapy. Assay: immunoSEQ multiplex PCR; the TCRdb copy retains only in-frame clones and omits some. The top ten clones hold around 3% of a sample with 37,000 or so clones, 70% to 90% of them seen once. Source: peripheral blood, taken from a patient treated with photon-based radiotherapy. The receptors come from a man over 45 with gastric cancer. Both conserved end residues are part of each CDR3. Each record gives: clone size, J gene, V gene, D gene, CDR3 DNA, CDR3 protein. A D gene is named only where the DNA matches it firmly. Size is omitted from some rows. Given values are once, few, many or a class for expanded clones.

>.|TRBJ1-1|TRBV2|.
TGTGCCAGCAGTGTGGCAGGGATGAACACTGAAGCTTTCTTT
CASSVAGMNTEAFF
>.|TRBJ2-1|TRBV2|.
TGTGCCAGCAGTGGTTCCGGGACCACCTACAATGAGCAGTTCTTC
CASSGSGTTYNEQFF
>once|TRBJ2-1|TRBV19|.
TGTGCCAGTAGTATGGGGCTGCTTGGGAATGAGCAGTTCTTC
CASSMGLLGNEQFF
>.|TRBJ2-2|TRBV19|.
TGTGCCAGTAGTATCTCGGCGTATACCGGGGAGCTGTTTTTT
CASSISAYTGELFF
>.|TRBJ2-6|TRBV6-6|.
TGTGCCAGCAACACCGCCCGAGCCTCTGGGGCCAACGTCCTGACTTTC
CASNTARASGANVLTF
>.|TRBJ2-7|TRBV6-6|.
TGTGCCAGCAGACCCGGGACGGGGACCTACGAGCAGTACTTC
CASRPGTGTYEQYF
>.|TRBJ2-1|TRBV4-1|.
TGCGCCAGCAGCCAAATACTCAGGGGTCTTGAGCAGTTCTTC
CASSQILRGLEQFF
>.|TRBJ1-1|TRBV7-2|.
TGTGCCAGCAGCTTAGTTATGGGCACCAACACTGAAGCTTTCTTT
CASSLVMGTNTEAFF
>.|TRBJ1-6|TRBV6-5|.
TGTGCCAGCAGTTACGACGGGGCACGTTCACCCCTCCACTTT
CASSYDGARSPLHF
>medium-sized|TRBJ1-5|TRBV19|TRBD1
TGTGCCAGTAGTTCCACAGGGGGCTTGAGTCAGCCCCAGCATTTT
CASSSTGGLSQPQHF
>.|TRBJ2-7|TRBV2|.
TGTGCCAGCAGCGGGCTTTACGAGCAGTACTTC
CASSGLYEQYF
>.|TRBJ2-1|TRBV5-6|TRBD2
TGTGCCAGCAGCTCCCTGGGACTAGCGGACGACGGATACTACAATGAGCAGTTCTTC
CASSSLGLADDGYYNEQFF
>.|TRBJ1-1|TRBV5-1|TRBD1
TGCGCCAGCAGCTTGCAGGCCGGGACAGGCAACACTGAAGCTTTCTTT
CASSLQAGTGNTEAFF
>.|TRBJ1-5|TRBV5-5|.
TGTGCCAGCAGCGCCGGACCAACTCAGCCCCAGCATTTT
CASSAGPTQPQHF
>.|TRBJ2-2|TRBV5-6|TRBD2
TGTGCCAGCAGCCCTCCGGGACTAGCGGGAGGGCGTATCACCGGGGAGCTGTTTTTT
CASSPPGLAGGRITGELFF
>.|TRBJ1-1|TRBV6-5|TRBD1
TGTGCCAGCACCAACCTCGTCTCAGGGGGCACTGAAGCTTTCTTT
CASTNLVSGGTEAFF
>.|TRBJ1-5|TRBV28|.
TGTGCCAGCAGTCGGGATCGCAATCAGCCCCAGCATTTT
CASSRDRNQPQHF
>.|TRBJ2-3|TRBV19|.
TGTGCCAGTAGTACCGTAGGAGAGGGGCCCTTCGATACGCAGTATTTT
CASSTVGEGPFDTQYF
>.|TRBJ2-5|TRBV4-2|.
TGTGCCAGCAGCCATGAAGGGGGAGGGGAGACCCAGTACTTC
CASSHEGGGETQYF
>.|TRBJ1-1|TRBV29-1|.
TGCAGCGTTGGCCGGGATTTAGCGGGCACTGAAGCTTTCTTT
CSVGRDLAGTEAFF
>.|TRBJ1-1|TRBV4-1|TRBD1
TGCGCCAGCAGACGTCCAGGGGGCGCGGGCACTGAAGCTTTCTTT
CASRRPGGAGTEAFF
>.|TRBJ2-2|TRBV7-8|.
TGTGCCAGCAGCGTGGGACATTTGAACACCGGGGAGCTGTTTTTT
CASSVGHLNTGELFF
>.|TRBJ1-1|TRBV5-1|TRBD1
TGCGCCAGCAGCTTGGCCGGGCAGGGGGCTAGGGGTTTCTTT
CASSLAGQGARGFF
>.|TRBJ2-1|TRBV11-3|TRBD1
TGTGCCAGCAGCTCTGGACAGGGGCTAGCCAATGAGCAGTTCTTC
CASSSGQGLANEQFF
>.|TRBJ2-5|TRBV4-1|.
TGCGCCAGCAGCCAATTGGGTCTAGGGGTCGGGACCCAGTACTTC
CASSQLGLGVGTQYF
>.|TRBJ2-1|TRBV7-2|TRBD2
TGTGCCAGCAGCTCTAGGGCTAGCGGGAGGGCCCAGGGGATTGAGCAGTTCTTC
CASSSRASGRAQGIEQFF
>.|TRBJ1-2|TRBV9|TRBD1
TGTGCCAGCAGCGTATCCACAGGGGGCGGCTACACCTTC
CASSVSTGGGYTF
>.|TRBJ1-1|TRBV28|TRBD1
TGTGCCAGCAGTAACTCCGACAGGGGGGTGGCTTTCTTT
CASSNSDRGVAFF
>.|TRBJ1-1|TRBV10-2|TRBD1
TGCGCCACCAGGACAGGGGGGAACACTGAAGCTTTCTTT
CATRTGGNTEAFF
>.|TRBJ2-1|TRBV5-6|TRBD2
TGTGCCAGCAGCTTGGTGCCTAGCGGCGTTGGGTTCTTC
CASSLVPSGVGFF